Listed here are 30 T cell receptor beta chains from one sample, sequenced in a study of blood T cell repertoires in COVID-19. The table came from immunoSEQ multiplex PCR; TCRdb's copy has only in-frame clones and leaves some out. The sample lists 200,000 to 300,000 clones; about 87% were seen once. The sequencing sample was made of peripheral blood. The receptors originated from a woman in her fifties or sixties with COVID-19, enrolled during active disease.

The chain carries TRBV7-3 and TRBJ2-1; D perhaps matches TRBD1 (6 bases). V shed 3 bases and J shed 7 bases, with 19 bases lying between them. CDR3 length: 16 residues. Germline V gene data show CDR1 as SGHTA and CDR2 as FQGTGA. CDR3 region: CASSLGAGGQFNEQFF. CDR3 nucleotide sequence: TGTGCCAGCAGCTTGGGGGCAGGAGGACAATTTAATGAGCAGTTCTTC.

As regards this clone: Different DNA sequences within this sample yield the same CDR3. V gene TRBV29-1 combines with J gene TRBJ1-5; 10 positions agree with TRBD1. There are 12 residues in the CDR3. The V gene end was trimmed by 6 bases and the J gene end by 5 bases; junction bases not matched to a gene: 1. Germline V gene data show CDR1 as SQVTM and CDR2 as ANQGSEA. The CDR3 nucleotides read TGCAGCGTGGGGACAGGGGATCAGCCCCAGCATTTT. Protein product: CSVGTGDQPQHF. Drawing the rest from reference TRBV29-1 and TRBJ1-5, the complete variable domain is SAVISQKPSRDICQRGTSLTIQCQVDSQVTMMFWYRQQPGQSLTLIATANQGSEATYESGFVIDKFPISRPNLTFSTLTVSNMSPEDSSIYLCSVGTGDQPQHFGDGTRLSIL.

Written as DNA, the CDR3 is TGTGCCAGCAGTTACTCCCCTGGACAGGGCTACGAGCAGTACTTC. Its translation is CASSYSPGQGYEQYF. This chain joins TRBV6-6 and TRBJ2-7; 8 positions match TRBD1. This CDR3 is built from 15 residues. The V gene's germline CDR1 is MNHNY and CDR2 SVGAGI (reference sequence). Trimming removed 0 bases from V and 3 bases from J; junction bases left unmatched: 4.

The chain links TRBV5-1 to TRBJ1-4, with TRBD1 identical over 10 bases. This CDR3 is 15 amino acids long. With 3 bases clipped from V and 6 bases from J, the junction kept 5 bases outside the gene matches. Per germline, CDR1 SGHRS and CDR2 YFSETQ. The CDR3: CASSWRTGGDEKLFF. The CDR3 bases are TGCGCCAGCAGCTGGCGGACAGGGGGAGATGAAAAACTGTTTTTT.

The chain combines TRBV7-2 with TRBJ1-5, with a tentative D call TRBD1 (6 bases). The CDR3 extends over 16 amino acids. V lost 5 bases and J 4 bases, leaving 18 bases between the germline ends. Per germline, CDR1 SGHTA and CDR2 FQGNSA. This chain's CDR3 is CASSPGGTLLNQPQHF. CDR3 DNA sequence: TGTGCCAGCAGCCCCGGTGGGACACTATTAAATCAGCCCCAGCATTTT. The variable domain in full, with the rest retrieved from reference TRBV7-2 and TRBJ1-5, is GAGVSQSPSNKVTEKGKDVELRCDPISGHTALYWYRQSLGQGLEFLIYFQGNSAPDKSGLPSDRFSAERTGGSVSTLTIQRTQQEDSAVYLCASSPGGTLLNQPQHFGDGTRLSIL.

J is TRBJ1-1 and V is TRBV7-3, with 7 bases identical to TRBD1. CDR1 and CDR2 (germline): SGHTA, FQGTGA. The junction had 7 bases not matched to a gene; V was cut back by 5 bases and J by 7 bases. The CDR3 covers 13 residues. CDR3 coding DNA: TGTGCCAGCAGCCAAACAGGGGATGGTGAAGCTTTCTTT. This sequence encodes CASSQTGDGEAFF.

This clone was picked up a small number of times. The chain couples TRBV6-5 to TRBJ1-2; D remains ambiguous. Germline CDR1 MNHEY, CDR2 SVGAGI. CDR3 length equals 13 residues. V was cut by 4 bases and J by 3 bases, with 9 bases left in between. CDR3 protein: CASSLSVDYGYTF. The CDR3 DNA follows: TGTGCCAGCAGTTTGAGCGTCGACTATGGCTACACCTTC.

The rearrangement links TRBV30 to TRBJ2-5; perhaps TRBD1 as D (6 bases). The germline V gene has CDR1 GTSNPN and CDR2 SVGIG (reference sequence). V gave up 4 bases and J gave up 1 base, with 16 bases separating them. This CDR3 contains 15 residues. The CDR3 loop is CAWTGTPVIQETQYF. CDR3 nucleotide sequence: TGTGCCTGGACCGGGACACCAGTGATCCAAGAGACCCAGTACTTC.

This CDR3 is CASSLTGTGNTEAFF. The CDR3 region has the DNA TGCGCCAGCAGCTTGACCGGGACAGGGAACACTGAAGCTTTCTTT. The chain has TRBV5-1 and TRBJ1-1; TRBD1 matches at 8 bases. CDR3 size: 15 residues. Per germline, CDR1 SGHRS and CDR2 YFSETQ. The trim removed 1 base at V and 1 base at J, leaving 3 bases unmatched.

CDR3 protein: CASSYRTGGAENEKLFF. CDR3 nucleotide sequence: TGTGCCAGCAGTTACAGGACAGGGGGCGCGGAAAATGAAAAACTGTTTTTT. The chain uses TRBV6-2 or TRBV6-3 and TRBJ1-4; TRBD1 matches 11 bases. Germline CDR1 and CDR2: MNHEY and SVGEGT. Unmatched junction bases numbered 7, after V lost 2 bases and J lost 5 bases. There are 17 residues in the CDR3.

V gene TRBV5-1 combines with J gene TRBJ2-1; TRBD2 aligns across 8 bases. The V gene end was trimmed by 1 base and the J gene end by 1 base; junction bases not matched to a gene: 13. Germline CDR1 SGHRS, CDR2 YFSETQ. CDR3 size: 19 residues. The CDR3 nucleotides read TGCGCCAGCAGCTTGTCCGCGGGAGGAGCCACTACATCCTACAATGAGCAGTTCTTC. It codes for CASSLSAGGATTSYNEQFF.

In the case of this clone: Different DNA sequences within this sample yield the same CDR3. V gene TRBV19 combines with J gene TRBJ2-2; D remains ambiguous. V lost 1 base to trimming and J lost 4 bases, with 7 bases between them. The CDR3 runs 14 residues. Per germline, CDR1 LNHDA and CDR2 SQIVND (reference sequence). The CDR3 nucleotides read TGTGCCAGTAGTATAGGCGGCGGCACCGGGGAGCTGTTTTTT. Residues: CASSIGGGTGELFF.

This chain connects TRBV3-1 (or the pseudogene TRBV3-2) to TRBJ1-1; 8 nucleotides match TRBD1. The CDR3 spans 16 residues. The V gene's germline CDR1 is LGHDT and CDR2 YNNKEL (reference sequence). With 2 bases clipped from V and 0 bases from J, the junction kept 5 bases outside the gene matches. CDR3: CASSQPRQGMNTEAFF. In DNA form, the CDR3 reads TGTGCCAGCAGCCAACCCAGACAGGGGATGAACACTGAAGCTTTCTTT.

This chain connects TRBV5-5 to TRBJ1-5; 8 nucleotides match TRBD1. Germline values: CDR1 SGHKS, CDR2 YYEKEE (reference sequence). V was pared by 1 base and J by 3 bases, with 9 bases of the junction left unmatched. The CDR3 covers 17 residues. The CDR3 reads CASSLYMAGGVNQPQHF. CDR3 coding DNA: TGTGCCAGCAGCTTGTATATGGCAGGGGGCGTCAATCAGCCCCAGCATTTT.

The rearrangement links TRBV28 to TRBJ2-1, with D perhaps matching TRBD1 (6 bases). Germline loops: CDR1 MDHEN, CDR2 SYDVKM. CDR3 length equals 15 residues. Trimming removed 4 bases from V and 6 bases from J, with 16 bases in between. The CDR3 sequence: CASSSPGATLNEQFF. The CDR3, as DNA: TGTGCCAGCAGTTCTCCAGGGGCGACACTCAATGAGCAGTTCTTC.

The table lists this clone with a count of one. The chain combines TRBV19 with TRBJ2-1; D is ambiguous. Germline V gene lookup returns CDR1 LNHDA and CDR2 SQIVND (reference sequence). Deletions cut 7 bases from V and 9 bases from J, with 13 bases between. The CDR3 is made up of 12 amino acids. In DNA form, the CDR3 reads TGTGCCAGTAAGCCCGATAGTGGTGAGCAGTTCTTC. Its protein product is CASKPDSGEQFF.

This rearrangement joins TRBV6-5 to TRBJ2-3, with D possibly TRBD2 on 5 matching bases. The V and J ends lost 7 bases and 2 bases respectively, with 16 bases between them. Germline V lookup: CDR1 MNHEY, CDR2 SVGAGI. The CDR3 is 15 amino acids. The CDR3 DNA is TGTGCCAGCACCTTAGGAGGCTTTATCACAGATACGCAGTATTTT. This codes for CASTLGGFITDTQYF.

This chain connects TRBV7-3 to TRBJ1-2; no reliable D call. Deletions cut 4 bases from V and 8 bases from J, with 14 bases between. CDR1 is SGHTA, CDR2 FQGTGA, per germline. The CDR3 is 13 residues long. CDR3 amino acids: CASSSPSGLGYTF. The DNA of the CDR3 is TGTGCCAGCAGCTCGCCGTCGGGGTTGGGCTACACCTTC.

The V gene is TRBV4-1, the J gene TRBJ2-1, with TRBD2 matching 15 bases. CDR1 is MGHRA and CDR2 is YSYEKL in the germline V gene. After removal of 2 bases from V and 4 bases from J, the junction contained 3 bases not matched to a gene. The CDR3 contains 17 residues. The DNA for the CDR3 is TGCGCCAGCAGCCAACGGACTAGCGGGAGGGGGTACAATGAGCAGTTCTTC. Translated: CASSQRTSGRGYNEQFF.

V gene TRBV12-3 or TRBV12-4 combines with J gene TRBJ2-1; no firm D call. The CDR3 totals 13 residues. V was trimmed by 4 bases and J by 11 bases, leaving 15 bases between them. Written as DNA, the CDR3 is TGTGCCAGCAGTTCCCCCTTGCGGAACCAGCAGTTCTTC. Translation gives CASSSPLRNQQFF.

The chain recombines TRBV7-7 with TRBJ2-1; 10 bases are a match to TRBD1. The CDR3 contains 14 residues. Trimming cost V 5 bases and J 7 bases; bases outside gene matches: 5. Germline V gene sequence: CDR1 SSHAT, CDR2 FNYEAQ (reference sequence). The CDR3 DNA sequence: TGTGCCAGCAGCCATGGGACAGGGGCTAATGAGCAGTTCTTC. As protein: CASSHGTGANEQFF. Full variable domain (rest looked up from reference TRBV7-7 and TRBJ2-1): GAGVSQSPRYKVTKRGQDVTLRCDPISSHATLYWYQQALGQGPEFLTYFNYEAQPDKSGLPSDRFSAERPEGSISTLTIQRTEQRDSAMYRCASSHGTGANEQFFGPGTRLTVL.

The chain carries TRBV12-3 or TRBV12-4 and TRBJ2-6; D unresolved. V dropped 7 bases and J dropped 1 base, with 2 bases sitting between them. This CDR3 is 12 amino acids long. The CDR3 nucleotides are TGTGCCAGCACTTCTGGGGCCAACGTCCTGACTTTC. Amino acids: CASTSGANVLTF.

This chain's CDR3 is CATGGTGDSPLHF. The CDR3 DNA reads TGTGCCACGGGGGGGACAGGGGATTCACCCCTCCACTTT. The rearrangement uses TRBV10-3 and TRBJ1-6; 10 bases are a match to TRBD1. The CDR3 has 13 residues. Germline loops: CDR1 ENHRY, CDR2 SYGVKD. Losses at the gene ends were 10 bases for V and 8 bases for J; bases not matched to a gene: 5.

The table lists this clone with a few counts. V usage is TRBV9 and J usage is TRBJ2-7, with 15 positions matching TRBD2. V shed 4 bases, J shed 5 bases, and the junction held 10 bases outside the gene matches. CDR1 is SGDLS, CDR2 YYNGEE, per germline. The CDR3 has 17 amino acids. The CDR3 loop reads CASSPPRTSGRANEQYF. In nucleotides, the CDR3 is TGTGCCAGCAGCCCTCCCCGGACTAGCGGGAGGGCCAACGAGCAGTACTTC. The full variable domain, rest sourced from reference TRBV9 and TRBJ2-7, is DSGVTQTPKHLITATGQRVTLRCSPRSGDLSVYWYQQSLDQGLQFLIQYYNGEERAKGNILERFSAQQFPDLHSELNLSSLELGDSALYFCASSPPRTSGRANEQYFGPGTRLTVT.

This chain uses TRBV7-8 with TRBJ1-2, with D possibly TRBD1 on 5 matching bases. The CDR3 loop spans 15 amino acids. Germline lookup yields CDR1 SGHVS and CDR2 FQNEAQ. V was shortened by 3 bases and J by 5 bases, with 16 bases between the two germline ends. The chain's CDR3 is CASSFGPGYFYGYTF. CDR3 coding DNA: TGTGCCAGCAGCTTTGGTCCAGGGTATTTTTATGGCTACACCTTC.

The chain recombines TRBV29-1 with TRBJ1-5, with D possibly being TRBD1 (6 bases). V shed 5 bases and J shed 3 bases, with 14 bases lying between them. Germline CDR1 reads SQVTM; CDR2 reads ANQGSEA. The CDR3 extends over 14 amino acids. The CDR3 loop reads CSVTETGFNQPQHF. The CDR3 DNA reads as TGCAGCGTTACTGAGACAGGTTTCAATCAGCCCCAGCATTTT.

The rearrangement links TRBV9 to TRBJ1-2; D is unclear. Germline V gene lookup returns CDR1 SGDLS and CDR2 YYNGEE. The CDR3 is made up of 15 amino acids. V was pared by 0 bases and J by 4 bases, with 13 bases between. The CDR3 protein is CASSVGAGVGYGYTF. CDR3 nucleotide sequence: TGTGCCAGCAGCGTAGGAGCCGGAGTCGGCTATGGCTACACCTTC. Complete variable domain (other parts from reference TRBV9 and TRBJ1-2): DSGVTQTPKHLITATGQRVTLRCSPRSGDLSVYWYQQSLDQGLQFLIQYYNGEERAKGNILERFSAQQFPDLHSELNLSSLELGDSALYFCASSVGAGVGYGYTFGSGTRLTVV.

The chain has TRBV6-6 and TRBJ2-2, with a weak D call TRBD1 (6 bases). Germline lookup yields CDR1 MNHNY and CDR2 SVGAGI (reference sequence). Between the trimmed V and J ends, which lost 7 bases and 1 base, there was a span of 13 bases. The CDR3 runs 15 residues. CDR3: CASMSTGLNTGELFF. The CDR3 region has the DNA TGTGCCAGCATGTCCACAGGGCTGAACACCGGGGAGCTGTTTTTT.

The rearrangement uses TRBV7-3 and TRBJ2-2; 7 bases match TRBD2. Germline V gene lookup returns CDR1 SGHTA and CDR2 FQGTGA. V shed 5 bases and J 4 bases; nucleotides not matched to a gene: 19. The CDR3 extends over 19 amino acids. CDR3 nucleotides: TGTGCCAGCAGCCTACGCCCTCCTAGCGGAGGCGGGAGCACCGGGGAGCTGTTTTTT. The encoded protein is CASSLRPPSGGGSTGELFF.

With respect to this clone: This CDR3 is also generated by other DNA sequences in the sample. This rearrangement joins TRBV30 to TRBJ1-1, with 8 bases matching TRBD1. Germline V gives CDR1 GTSNPN, CDR2 SVGIG (reference sequence). This CDR3 comprises 11 residues. The junction had 1 base not matched to a gene; V was cut back by 3 bases and J by 7 bases. This chain's CDR3 is CAWRDRGEAFF. In nucleotides, the CDR3 is TGTGCCTGGAGAGACAGGGGTGAAGCTTTCTTT.